One sample yielded the 2 T cell receptor beta chains listed below, sequenced in a study of blood T cell repertoires in COVID-19. Assay: immunoSEQ multiplex PCR; the TCRdb copy retains only in-frame clones and omits some. The table has about 300,000 clones, about 87% seen once; the top ten hold 5.5% to 8%. The source material was peripheral blood. The receptors stem from a woman aged 50 to 60 with COVID-19, enrolled during active disease.

As DNA, the CDR3 is TGCGCCAGCAGCGCGGGGAACACTGAAGCTTTCTTT. The encoded protein is CASSAGNTEAFF. The chain carries TRBV5-1 and TRBJ1-1; D is uncertain. This CDR3 region has 12 residues. V lost 4 bases, J lost 1 base, and 5 bases lay in between. The germline V gene has CDR1 SGHRS and CDR2 YFSETQ.

This clone was found once. V and J are TRBV7-9 and TRBJ2-5; D is unclear. This CDR3 region has 14 residues. Germline lookup yields CDR1 SEHNR and CDR2 FQNEAQ (reference sequence). Between the trimmed V and J ends, which lost 2 bases and 0 bases, there was a span of 7 bases. The CDR3 here is CASSLLSYQETQYF. For the CDR3, the DNA is TGTGCCAGCAGCTTACTAAGTTACCAAGAGACCCAGTACTTC.